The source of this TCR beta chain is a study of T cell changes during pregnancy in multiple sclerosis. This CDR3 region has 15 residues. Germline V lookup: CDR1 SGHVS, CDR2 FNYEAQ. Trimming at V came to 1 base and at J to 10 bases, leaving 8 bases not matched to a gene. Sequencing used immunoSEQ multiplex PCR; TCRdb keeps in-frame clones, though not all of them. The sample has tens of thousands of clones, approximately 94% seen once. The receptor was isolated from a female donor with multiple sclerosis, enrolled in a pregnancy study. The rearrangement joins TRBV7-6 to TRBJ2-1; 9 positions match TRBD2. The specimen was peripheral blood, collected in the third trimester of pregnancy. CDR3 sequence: CASSLDLAGAWEQFF. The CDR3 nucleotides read TGTGCCAGCAGCTTAGATTTAGCGGGGGCTTGGGAGCAGTTCTTC.